This is a list of T cell receptor beta chains from one sample in a study of PD-L1 blockade in urothelial cancer. Clones were read by immunoSEQ multiplex PCR, and TCRdb kept only the in-frame ones, dropping some. Of about 74,000 clones in the sample, 75% to 90% were seen once. Here the sequenced sample was PBMCs, taken around atezolizumab (anti-PD-L1) treatment. All receptors come from a man between 65 and 85 years old with urothelial cancer. CDR3s include the opening cysteine and the closing phenylalanine or tryptophan. Each record gives: D gene, J gene, clone size, V gene, CDR3 protein, CDR3 DNA. A D gene is named only where the DNA matches it firmly. The size of a clone is reported for some rows only, either as once, few or many, or as a class for expanded clones.

TRBD2 TRBJ2-7 once TRBV9 CASSVEPSGRGEQYF TGTGCCAGCAGCGTAGAACCTAGCGGGAGGGGCGAGCAGTACTTC
. TRBJ2-1 . TRBV2 CASKFLDSYNEQFF TGTGCCAGCAAATTTCTAGACTCCTACAATGAGCAGTTCTTC
. TRBJ2-7 once TRBV10-2 CASQAIYEQYF TGCGCCAGCCAGGCTATCTACGAGCAGTACTTC
. TRBJ2-7 . TRBV6-1 CASSAFSYEQYF TGTGCCAGCAGTGCCTTCTCCTACGAGCAGTACTTC
. TRBJ2-7 . TRBV4-1 CASSQEKLDYEQYF TGCGCCAGCAGCCAAGAAAAACTAGACTACGAGCAGTACTTC
TRBD1 TRBJ1-2 . TRBV19 CASSIDHGDRADGYTF TGTGCCAGTAGTATAGATCATGGGGACAGGGCGGATGGCTACACCTTC
. TRBJ1-1 . TRBV12-1 CASSERNRGSTEAFF TGTGCCAGCAGCGAACGAAACAGGGGATCCACTGAAGCTTTCTTT
. TRBJ2-7 . TRBV7-6 CASSLGETYEQYF TGTGCCAGCAGCTTGGGAGAAACCTACGAGCAGTACTTC
TRBD1 TRBJ2-7 . TRBV5-1 CASSLTDRGGYEQYF TGCGCCAGCAGCTTAACGGACAGGGGAGGCTACGAGCAGTACTTC
. TRBJ2-7 . TRBV14 CASSPSPREQYF TGTGCCAGCAGCCCTTCCCCCAGGGAGCAGTACTTC
. TRBJ2-7 . TRBV21-1 CASSKPHVVYEQYF TGTGCCAGCAGCAAACCACACGTTGTTTACGAGCAGTACTTC
TRBD2 TRBJ2-7 once TRBV7-2 CASSYPPAGGPGEQYF TGTGCCAGCAGCTACCCACCAGCGGGAGGGCCTGGGGAGCAGTACTTC
TRBD1 TRBJ1-1 . TRBV5-8 CASSADRVTEAFF TGTGCCAGCAGCGCGGACAGGGTCACTGAAGCTTTCTTT
TRBD2 TRBJ2-3 . TRBV7-3 CASSLTSGATSARTDTQYF TGTGCCAGCAGCTTAACGAGTGGTGCGACTAGCGCCCGCACAGATACGCAGTATTTT
TRBD1 TRBJ2-4 . TRBV18 CASSLDRTLAKNIQYF TGTGCCAGCTCACTGGACAGGACCTTAGCCAAAAACATTCAGTACTTC
TRBD1 TRBJ2-7 . TRBV13 CASSAGTGNRREQYF TGTGCCAGCAGTGCCGGGACAGGGAACAGGCGCGAGCAGTACTTC
TRBD2 TRBJ2-1 . TRBV19 CASSKEGLAGGLVRNNEQFF TGTGCCAGTAGTAAGGAAGGACTAGCGGGAGGGCTCGTAAGGAACAATGAGCAGTTCTTC
TRBD1 TRBJ1-1 . TRBV14 CASSQDGQGTEAFF TGTGCCAGCAGCCAAGATGGACAGGGCACTGAAGCTTTCTTT
. TRBJ1-5 . TRBV2 CASQTGPGGQPQHF TGTGCCAGTCAGACAGGCCCCGGTGGTCAGCCCCAGCATTTT
TRBD2 TRBJ2-1 few TRBV19 CASSRLAGNRAEQFF TGTGCCAGTAGTCGACTAGCGGGAAATCGTGCTGAGCAGTTCTTC
. TRBJ2-2 . TRBV6-6 CATDGGNTGELFF TGTGCCACTGACGGGGGGAACACCGGGGAGCTGTTTTTT
. TRBJ2-3 . TRBV14 CASSQHTGSRTDTQYF TGTGCCAGCAGCCAACATACAGGGTCACGCACAGATACGCAGTATTTT
. TRBJ2-1 . TRBV29-1 CSAPVGRGEQFF TGCAGCGCCCCCGTCGGGCGGGGTGAGCAGTTCTTC
TRBD1 TRBJ2-7 . TRBV6-1 CASGQDRGQDEQYF TGTGCCAGCGGTCAGGACAGGGGGCAGGACGAGCAGTACTTC
TRBD2 TRBJ2-3 . TRBV10-2 CASSDPGLAGGQDTQYF TGCGCCAGCAGTGACCCCGGACTAGCGGGTGGCCAAGATACGCAGTATTTT
. TRBJ1-2 . TRBV10-3 CAARTDNYGYTF TGTGCCGCGCGGACAGACAACTATGGCTACACCTTC
. TRBJ2-3 . TRBV5-1 CASSLEPGGRTDTQYF TGCGCCAGCAGCCTGGAACCAGGGGGGAGAACAGATACGCAGTATTTT
TRBD2 TRBJ2-3 . TRBV5-5 CASSFLLAGTPTDTQYF TGTGCCAGCAGCTTTTTATTAGCGGGAACCCCCACAGATACGCAGTATTTT
. TRBJ1-5 . TRBV2 CASSVSSSNQPQHF TGTGCCAGCAGTGTTTCATCTAGCAATCAGCCCCAGCATTTT
TRBD2 TRBJ2-1 . TRBV5-1 CASQDGTTYNEQFF TGCGCCAGTCAAGACGGGACTACCTACAATGAGCAGTTCTTC
. TRBJ1-1 . TRBV7-2 CASSLRVPTEAFF TGTGCCAGCAGCTTACGCGTACCCACTGAAGCTTTCTTT
TRBD2 TRBJ2-3 . TRBV7-9 CASSEAGTSGPTDTQYF TGTGCCAGCAGCGAGGCCGGGACTAGCGGGCCCACAGATACGCAGTATTTT
. TRBJ2-5 . TRBV6-6 CASSYVNIQETQYF TGTGCCAGCAGTTACGTTAACATTCAAGAGACCCAGTACTTC
TRBD1 TRBJ1-5 . TRBV27 CASKSGGSQPQHF TGTGCCAGCAAGTCAGGGGGCAGTCAGCCCCAGCATTTT
. TRBJ2-5 . TRBV2 CASSEVTGRETQYF TGTGCCAGCAGTGAAGTCACAGGGAGAGAGACCCAGTACTTC
. TRBJ1-5 . TRBV7-2 CASSLRQGSQPQHF TGTGCCAGCAGCCTCCGCCAGGGAAGTCAGCCCCAGCATTTT
TRBD1 TRBJ2-2 . TRBV11-2 CASSALTGSNTGELFF TGTGCCAGCAGCGCCTTGACAGGGTCGAACACCGGGGAGCTGTTTTTT
. TRBJ1-2 . TRBV6-1 CASSEAATYGYTF TGTGCCAGCAGTGAAGCGGCAACGTATGGCTACACCTTC
TRBD1 TRBJ2-5 . TRBV11-2 CASSSYRGYQETQYF TGTGCCAGCAGCTCCTACAGGGGTTACCAAGAGACCCAGTACTTC
. TRBJ2-2 . TRBV4-1 CASSQEPGQTGELFF TGCGCCAGCAGCCAAGAGCCCGGACAGACCGGGGAGCTGTTTTTT
. TRBJ2-1 . TRBV7-6 CASSLRGFSEQFF TGTGCCAGCAGCTTGCGAGGGTTTAGTGAGCAGTTCTTC
. TRBJ2-2 . TRBV27 CASSLGLYTGELFF TGTGCCAGCAGTTTAGGCCTTTACACCGGGGAGCTGTTTTTT
. TRBJ2-3 . TRBV7-8 CASGGKDTQYF TGTGCCAGCGGAGGGAAAGATACGCAGTATTTT
TRBD2 TRBJ2-7 . TRBV9 CASSQGLAGEKQYF TGTGCCAGCAGCCAGGGACTAGCGGGAGAAAAGCAGTACTTC
TRBD1 TRBJ1-4 . TRBV7-9 CASSSRGQNNEKLFF TGTGCCAGCAGCTCTCGGGGACAGAACAATGAAAAACTGTTTTTT
. TRBJ2-7 . TRBV11-2 CASSLRLETYEQYF TGTGCCAGCAGCCTGAGACTGGAGACTTACGAGCAGTACTTC
. TRBJ2-7 . TRBV5-1 CASSLVSGLLYEQYF TGCGCCAGCAGCTTGGTGTCTGGGCTGCTGTACGAGCAGTACTTC
. TRBJ2-7 . TRBV7-2 CASSTTGREQYF TGTGCCAGCAGCACGACAGGAAGGGAGCAGTACTTC
. TRBJ2-7 once TRBV5-1 CASSLSPGDEQYF TGCGCCAGCAGCTTGTCACCCGGGGACGAGCAGTACTTC
. TRBJ2-2 . TRBV25-1 CASRRRDAGTTFGELFF TGTGCCAGCAGACGCCGAGATGCCGGGACAACCTTCGGGGAGCTGTTTTTT
TRBD2 TRBJ2-1 few TRBV11-2 CASSLGSLAGEQFF TGTGCCAGCAGCTTAGGGTCCCTAGCGGGAGAGCAGTTCTTC
TRBD1 TRBJ1-2 . TRBV10-3 CAISGTGFNYGYTF TGTGCCATCAGTGGGACAGGTTTTAACTATGGCTACACCTTC
. TRBJ2-7 . TRBV7-4 CASSFRRTSPQAPYEQYF TGTGCCAGCAGCTTTAGGCGAACTAGTCCCCAAGCACCCTACGAGCAGTACTTC
TRBD1 TRBJ2-2 . TRBV2 CASSRQGVTGELFF TGTGCCAGCAGTAGACAGGGAGTCACCGGGGAGCTGTTTTTT
. TRBJ2-7 . TRBV25-1 CASTHSYEQYF TGTGCCAGCACCCACTCCTACGAGCAGTACTTC
TRBD1 TRBJ1-1 few TRBV20-1 CSAQRQGVRFF TGCAGTGCCCAGAGACAGGGGGTTCGATTCTTT